This T cell receptor beta chain was identified in a study of blood T cells in healthy people across ages. A second PCR of roughly 7 to 11 cycles used a sample-barcoded 5' primer and a J-beta primer mix. TCRdb re-called the 5' RACE reads with MiXCR, one entry per CDR3 protein. Of approximately 1.5 million distinct CDR3 sequences detected, less than 45% appear once; the ten largest clones hold 4%. Germline CDR1 GTSNPN, CDR2 SVGIG (reference sequence). The CDR3 runs to 10 residues. Trimming left V 1 base short and J 5 bases short, with 2 bases between. This clonotype was seen a handful of times. For every donor, a draw yielded around 10 milliliters of peripheral blood.

This receptor was obtained from a woman younger than 30 in good health. Sequenced sample: blood. V gene TRBV30 combines with J gene TRBJ2-5, with D unresolved. In nucleotides, the CDR3 is TGTGCCTGGAGTGAGGAGACCCAGTACTTC. Its translation: CAWSEETQYF.